This TCR beta chain comes out of a study of post-analysis software for immune sequencing data. Study observations and caveats: When compared against controls, multiple sclerosis patients showed significantly lower normalized Chao1 diversity. Co-batched samples clustered tightly together by F measure.

The TCR beta cDNA libraries carried unique molecular identifiers. Each CDR3 protein gets one entry after TCRdb re-called the PCR reads with MiXCR. The data contain hundreds of thousands of distinct CDR3 sequences, just under 30% of them singletons. This clonotype has a single count. Its matching antigen is unknown. Input material: blood. The source of this sequence is a girl between 10 and 17 years old with multiple sclerosis.

CDR3 protein: CASRTVVGPVNTEAFF. Written as DNA, the CDR3 is TGTGCCAGCAGAACTGTCGTCGGCCCCGTGAACACTGAAGCTTTCTTT. The rearrangement links TRBV11-2 to TRBJ1-1, with D uncertain. V lost 6 bases and J 0 bases, leaving 17 bases between the germline ends. Germline V gene data show CDR1 as SGHAT and CDR2 as FQNNGV. The CDR3 length is 16 residues. The full variable domain, with the rest looked up from reference TRBV11-2 and TRBJ1-1, is EAGVAQSPRYKIIEKRQSVAFWCNPISGHATLYWYQQILGQGPKLLIQFQNNGVVDDSQLPKDRFSAERLKGVDSTLKIQPAKLEDSAVYLCASRTVVGPVNTEAFFGQGTRLTVV.